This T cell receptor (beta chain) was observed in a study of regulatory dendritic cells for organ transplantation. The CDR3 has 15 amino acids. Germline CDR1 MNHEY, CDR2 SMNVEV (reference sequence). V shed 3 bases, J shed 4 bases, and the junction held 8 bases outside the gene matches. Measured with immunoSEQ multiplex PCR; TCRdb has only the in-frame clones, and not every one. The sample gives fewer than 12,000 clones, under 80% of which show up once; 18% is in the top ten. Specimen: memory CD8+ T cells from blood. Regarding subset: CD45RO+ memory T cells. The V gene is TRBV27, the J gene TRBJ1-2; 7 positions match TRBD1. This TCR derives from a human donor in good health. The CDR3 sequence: CASSFNPGQPYGYTF. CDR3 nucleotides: TGTGCCAGCAGTTTCAATCCGGGACAGCCCTATGGCTACACCTTC.